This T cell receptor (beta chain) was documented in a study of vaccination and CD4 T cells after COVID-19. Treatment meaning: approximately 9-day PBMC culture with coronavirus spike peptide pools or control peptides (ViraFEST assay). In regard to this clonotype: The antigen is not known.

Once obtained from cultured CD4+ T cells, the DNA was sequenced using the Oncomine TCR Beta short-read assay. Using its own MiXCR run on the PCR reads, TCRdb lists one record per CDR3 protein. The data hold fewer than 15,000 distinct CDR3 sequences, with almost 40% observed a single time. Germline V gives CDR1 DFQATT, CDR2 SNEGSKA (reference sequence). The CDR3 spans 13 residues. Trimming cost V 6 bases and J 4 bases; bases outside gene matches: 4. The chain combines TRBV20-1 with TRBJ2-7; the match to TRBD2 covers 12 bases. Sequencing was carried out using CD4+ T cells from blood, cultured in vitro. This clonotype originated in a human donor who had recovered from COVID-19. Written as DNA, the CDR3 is TGCAGTGCGAGGACTAGCGGGGAGTACGAGCAGTACTTC. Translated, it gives CSARTSGEYEQYF.